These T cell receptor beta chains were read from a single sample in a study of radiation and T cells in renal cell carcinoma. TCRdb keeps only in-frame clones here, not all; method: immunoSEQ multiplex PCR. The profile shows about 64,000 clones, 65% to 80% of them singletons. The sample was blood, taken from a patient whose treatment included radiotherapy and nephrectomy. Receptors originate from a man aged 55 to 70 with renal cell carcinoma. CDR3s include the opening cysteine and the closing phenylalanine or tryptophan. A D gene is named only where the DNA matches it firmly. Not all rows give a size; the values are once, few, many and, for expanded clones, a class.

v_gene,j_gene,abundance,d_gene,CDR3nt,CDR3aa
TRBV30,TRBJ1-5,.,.,TGTGCCTGGAGTAAGACAGGCGTTAGCAATCAGCCCCAGCATTTT,CAWSKTGVSNQPQHF
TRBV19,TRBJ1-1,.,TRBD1,TGTGCCAGTAGTACGATACGACAGGGCCGGCACGAAGCTTTCTTT,CASSTIRQGRHEAFF
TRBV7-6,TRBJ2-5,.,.,TGTGCCAGCAGCTTAGTGGGGGGACAAGAGACCCAGTACTTC,CASSLVGGQETQYF
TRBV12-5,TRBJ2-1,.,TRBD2,TGTGCTAGTGGAGTGCCGGGACTAGCTTCCTACAATGAGCAGTTCTTC,CASGVPGLASYNEQFF
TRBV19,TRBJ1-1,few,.,TGTGCCAGTAGTAGGAACAGGGAGGCGGGGATGAACACTGAAGCTTTCTTT,CASSRNREAGMNTEAFF
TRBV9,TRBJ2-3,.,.,TGTGCCAGCAGCGCCCTGGGGCTTGGACGGACAGATACGCAGTATTTT,CASSALGLGRTDTQYF
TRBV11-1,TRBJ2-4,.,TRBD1,TGTGCCAGCAGCTTAGGGACAGGGGCCCGAGCCAAAAACATTCAGTACTTC,CASSLGTGARAKNIQYF
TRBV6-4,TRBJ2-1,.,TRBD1,TGTGCCAGCAGTGACTCTGACAGGGGCAATGAGCAGTTCTTC,CASSDSDRGNEQFF
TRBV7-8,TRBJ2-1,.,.,TGTGCCAGCAGCTTAGCTTACGTGCTACCCTACAATGAGCAGTTCTTC,CASSLAYVLPYNEQFF
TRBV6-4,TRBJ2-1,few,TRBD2,TGTGCCAGCAGTGTTTCCGGGACTAGCAATGAGCAGTTCTTC,CASSVSGTSNEQFF
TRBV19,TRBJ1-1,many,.,TGTGCCAGTAGTATAGGTCTTCGGAGCCCTGAAGCTTTCTTT,CASSIGLRSPEAFF
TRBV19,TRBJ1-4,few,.,TGTGCCAGTCTGGAGCGGAATGAAAAACTGTTTTTT,CASLERNEKLFF
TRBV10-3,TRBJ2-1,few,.,TGTGCCATCAGTGAAGGGGGGGTAACGTACAATGAGCAGTTCTTC,CAISEGGVTYNEQFF
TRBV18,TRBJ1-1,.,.,TGTGCCAGCTCACCGCAGGGACTGAACACTGAAGCTTTCTTT,CASSPQGLNTEAFF
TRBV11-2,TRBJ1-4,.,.,TGTGCCAGCAGCCCCCTAGGGGGGCAAAATGAAAAACTGTTTTTT,CASSPLGGQNEKLFF
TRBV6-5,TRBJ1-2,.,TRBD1,TGTGCCAGCAGTTACACGACAGGGACTAACTATGGCTACACCTTC,CASSYTTGTNYGYTF
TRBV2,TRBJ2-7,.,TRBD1,TGTGCCAGCCGGACAGGGAGCTCCTACGAGCAGTACTTC,CASRTGSSYEQYF
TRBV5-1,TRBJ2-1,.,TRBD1,TGCGCCAGCAGCGTTGGGGCAGGGGGCCCTGAGCAGTTCTTC,CASSVGAGGPEQFF
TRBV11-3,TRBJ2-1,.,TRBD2,TGTGCCAGCAGCTTCAGAAAGGGAGGGCAGCAGTTCTTC,CASSFRKGGQQFF
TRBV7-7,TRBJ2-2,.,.,TGTGCCAGCAGTGTGTCAGGGAGCACCGGGGAGCTGTTTTTT,CASSVSGSTGELFF
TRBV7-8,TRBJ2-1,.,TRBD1,TGTGCCAGCAGCCCGCGAGGACAGGGTTTCCAGTTCTTC,CASSPRGQGFQFF
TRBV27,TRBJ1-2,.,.,TGTGCCAGCACCCCGGGGGCTGGCAACTATGGCTACACCTTC,CASTPGAGNYGYTF
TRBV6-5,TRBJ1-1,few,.,TGTGCCAGCAGTTACATCGGGGTTACTGAAGCTTTCTTT,CASSYIGVTEAFF